These 16 T cell receptor beta chains share one sample of origin, sequenced in a study of T cells in Graves' hyperthyroidism and ophthalmopathy. The source material, RNA transcripts, was used to amplify TCR beta CDR3 regions. RT-PCR in the first round (using the HTBI primer set) targeted the TCR CDR3. In TCRdb, the multiplex PCR reads were re-called with MiXCR into one record per CDR3 protein. The sample lists about 700,000 distinct CDR3 sequences, approximately 42% occurring once. The sample consisted of peripheral blood or thyroid tissue (not recorded which). The receptors come from an adult man with Graves' disease, either hyperthyroidism or ophthalmopathy (not recorded which).

The sample holds a few counts of this clonotype. The genes are TRBV19 and TRBJ1-5; 7 nucleotides line up with TRBD1. The V gene's germline CDR1 is LNHDA and CDR2 SQIVND (reference sequence). Trimming cost V 2 bases and J 4 bases; bases outside gene matches: 5. CDR3 length equals 15 residues. The CDR3 region has the DNA TGTGCCAGTAGTATATGGGGACAGCTGAATCAGCCCCAGCATTTT. Its protein product is CASSIWGQLNQPQHF.

V is TRBV6-9 and J is TRBJ2-7; D remains unclear. V dropped 4 bases and J dropped 8 bases, with 12 bases sitting between them. Germline V lookup: CDR1 MNHGY, CDR2 SVAAGI. CDR3 length: 12 amino acids. CDR3 bases: TGTGCCAGCAGTTCAGACCGTATCAAGCAGTACTTC. It is translated as CASSSDRIKQYF.

The rearrangement uses TRBV7-3 and TRBJ1-1, with D uncertain. The CDR3 length is 15 residues. V was cut by 3 bases and J by 1 base, with 12 bases left in between. Per germline, CDR1 SGHTA and CDR2 FQGTGA. The CDR3 protein is CASSLYRVANTEAFF. DNA of the CDR3: TGTGCCAGCAGCTTGTATCGGGTTGCGAACACTGAAGCTTTCTTT. Full variable domain (missing parts from reference TRBV7-3 and TRBJ1-1): GAGVSQTPSNKVTEKGKYVELRCDPISGHTALYWYRQSLGQGPEFLIYFQGTGAADDSGLPNDRFFAVRPEGSVSTLKIQRTERGDSAVYLCASSLYRVANTEAFFGQGTRLTVV.

This clonotype has only a few counts. The V call is TRBV6-1, the J call TRBJ2-7; 10 bases fit TRBD2. V lost 7 bases and J lost 3; bases outside the gene matches: 3. The germline CDR1 and CDR2 sequences are MNHNS and SASEGT. This CDR3 comprises 13 residues. Here the CDR3 DNA reads TGTGCCAGCACCGGACTAGCGGACTACGAGCAGTACTTC. This sequence encodes CASTGLADYEQYF.

The V call is TRBV29-1, the J call TRBJ2-3; 8 nucleotides agree with TRBD1. This CDR3 contains 14 residues. V lost 6 bases and J lost 4; bases outside the gene matches: 9. Germline V lookup: CDR1 SQVTM, CDR2 ANQGSEA. The DNA for the CDR3 is TGCAGCGTGGCAGGGGGCGCGATCTCAGATACGCAGTATTTT. The encoded protein is CSVAGGAISDTQYF.

This clonotype was detected many times. One end of the junction does not line up with germline, which may come from a read error. The V gene is TRBV19, the J gene TRBJ1-2; no definite D call. Germline CDR1 is LNHDA and CDR2 is SQIVND (reference sequence). The CDR3 runs to 13 residues. CDR3 loop: CASSTAANNGYTF. CDR3 DNA sequence: TGTGCCAGTAGTACAGCCGCTAACAATGGCTACACCTTC.

The chain is built from TRBV7-8 and TRBJ1-5; D remains ambiguous. Germline CDR1 and CDR2: SGHVS and FQNEAQ. The V end was cut by 5 bases, the J end by 0 bases, with 8 bases between. This CDR3 contains 14 residues. The CDR3 protein is CASSVTTSNQPQHF. The CDR3 DNA follows: TGTGCCAGCAGCGTTACAACTAGCAATCAGCCCCAGCATTTT.

The rearrangement uses TRBV20-1 and TRBJ1-6, with 8 nucleotides matching TRBD1. The CDR3 spans 14 residues. The ends lost 3 bases at V and 5 bases at J; junction bases unmatched: 3. CDR1 and CDR2 from the germline V gene are DFQATT and SNEGSKA (reference sequence). CDR3 amino acids: CSARAGQDNSPLHF. The CDR3 region has the DNA TGCAGTGCTAGGGCGGGACAGGATAATTCACCCCTCCACTTT.

Concerning this clonotype: Since the CDR3 does not end with the conserved phenylalanine or tryptophan, this likely comes from a read error. The chain combines TRBV19 with TRBJ1-1; the D gene is possibly TRBD1 (5 bases). CDR3 length equals 15 residues. Trimming removed 7 bases from V and 1 base from J, with 16 bases in between. CDR1 is LNHDA and CDR2 is SQIVND in the germline V gene (reference sequence). CDR3: CASTPLGRQNTEAFL. The CDR3 DNA reads as TGTGCCAGTACCCCGTTGGGGCGGCAGAACACTGAAGCTTTCCTT.

This clonotype was seen more than once but under ten times. The chain recombines TRBV2 with TRBJ1-5; no clear D gene. The CDR3 consists of 15 residues. Germline values: CDR1 SNHLY, CDR2 FYNNEI. V was clipped by 5 bases and J by 0 bases, with 11 bases between them. CDR3 in amino acids: CASSLSIGSNQPQHF. CDR3 nucleotide sequence: TGTGCCAGCAGTCTCAGCATTGGTAGCAATCAGCCCCAGCATTTT.

The chain carries TRBV29-1 and TRBJ2-5; tentative D call: TRBD2 (5 bases). Deletions cut 8 bases from V and 5 bases from J, with 18 bases between. Germline V lookup: CDR1 SQVTM, CDR2 ANQGSEA. This CDR3 contains 13 residues. The CDR3 region is CSLAVEATETQYF. CDR3 bases: TGCAGCTTGGCGGTGGAGGCGACGGAGACCCAGTACTTC.

The J gene is TRBJ1-3, the V gene TRBV12-3 or TRBV12-4; D is perhaps TRBD1 (5 bases). The CDR3 consists of 15 residues. Trimming cost V 2 bases and J 0 bases, with 8 bases left between them. CDR3 amino acids: CASSLRGASGNTIYF. In DNA, the CDR3 is TGTGCCAGCAGTTTAAGAGGGGCCTCTGGAAACACCATATATTTT.

The chain recombines TRBV5-1 with TRBJ1-1, with D possibly matching TRBD1 (5 bases). The CDR3 is 14 residues long. Germline CDR1 and CDR2: SGHRS and YFSETQ. V lost 6 bases, J lost 0 bases, and 12 bases lay in between. Here the CDR3 reads CASTPGTVNTEAFF. Written as DNA, the CDR3 is TGCGCCAGCACACCCGGGACGGTGAACACTGAAGCTTTCTTT.

This clonotype showed up just a few times. CDR3 sequence (DNA): TGCAGTGCTAGGGCCCCTTTCGGCTCCTACGAGCAGTACTTC. Residues: CSARAPFGSYEQYF. This chain uses TRBV20-1 with TRBJ2-7; D gene unclear. Germline V gene data show CDR1 as DFQATT and CDR2 as SNEGSKA (reference sequence). Trimming shortened V by 3 bases and J by 0 bases, and 12 bases separated the two germline ends. The CDR3 covers 14 residues.

V gene TRBV20-1 combines with J gene TRBJ2-7; 9 nucleotides line up with TRBD2. Trimming took 6 bases from V and 0 from J; bases not matched to a gene: 3. In germline, CDR1 is DFQATT, CDR2 SNEGSKA (reference sequence). The CDR3 is made up of 13 amino acids. In DNA form, the CDR3 reads TGCAGTGCCAGTAGCGGGGGCTCCTACGAGCAGTACTTC. This sequence encodes CSASSGGSYEQYF.

The J gene is TRBJ1-1, the V gene TRBV7-2; no firm D call. This CDR3 spans 16 amino acids. V dropped 3 bases and J dropped 1 base, with 15 bases sitting between them. Per germline, CDR1 SGHTA and CDR2 FQGNSA. CDR3 DNA: TGTGCCAGCAGCTTGGATTTCGTTATCGGGAACACTGAAGCTTTCTTT. As protein: CASSLDFVIGNTEAFF.